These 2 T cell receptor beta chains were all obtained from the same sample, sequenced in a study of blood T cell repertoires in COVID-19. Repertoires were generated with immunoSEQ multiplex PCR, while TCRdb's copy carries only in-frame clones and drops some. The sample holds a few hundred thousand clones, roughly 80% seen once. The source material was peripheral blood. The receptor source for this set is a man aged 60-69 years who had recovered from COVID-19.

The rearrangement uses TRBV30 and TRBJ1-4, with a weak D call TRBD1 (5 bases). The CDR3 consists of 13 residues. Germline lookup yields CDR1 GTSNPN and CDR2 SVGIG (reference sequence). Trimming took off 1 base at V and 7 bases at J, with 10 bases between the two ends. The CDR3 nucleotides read TGTGCCTGGAGTGGGGACTTGTCTGAAAAACTGTTTTTT. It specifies CAWSGDLSEKLFF.

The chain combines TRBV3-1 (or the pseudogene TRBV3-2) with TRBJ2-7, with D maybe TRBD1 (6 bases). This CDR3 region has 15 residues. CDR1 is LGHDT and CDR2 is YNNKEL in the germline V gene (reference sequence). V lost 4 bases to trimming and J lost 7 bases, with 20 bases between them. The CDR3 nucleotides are TGTGCCAGCAGCCGTGACCTGACAGGCGGAGGAGAGCAGTACTTC. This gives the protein CASSRDLTGGGEQYF.